This T cell receptor beta chain derives from a study of T cell changes during pregnancy in multiple sclerosis. Trimming left V 3 bases short and J 8 bases short, with 13 bases between. Germline V lookup: CDR1 KGHSH, CDR2 LQKENI. The CDR3 is 14 residues long. This table comes from immunoSEQ multiplex PCR, and its TCRdb copy is limited to in-frame clones, with some not included. The sample contains around 50,000 clones, nearly 95% of which appear only once. Sequenced material: CD4+ T cells from peripheral blood mononuclear cells, taken after pregnancy. This TCR came from a female donor in good health, enrolled as a control in a pregnancy study. The chain employs TRBV18 and TRBJ1-4, with D perhaps matching TRBD1 (5 bases). CDR3 DNA sequence: TGTGCCAGCTCACCTCAGGGAGGAGGCGAAAAACTGTTTTTT. Its translation: CASSPQGGGEKLFF.